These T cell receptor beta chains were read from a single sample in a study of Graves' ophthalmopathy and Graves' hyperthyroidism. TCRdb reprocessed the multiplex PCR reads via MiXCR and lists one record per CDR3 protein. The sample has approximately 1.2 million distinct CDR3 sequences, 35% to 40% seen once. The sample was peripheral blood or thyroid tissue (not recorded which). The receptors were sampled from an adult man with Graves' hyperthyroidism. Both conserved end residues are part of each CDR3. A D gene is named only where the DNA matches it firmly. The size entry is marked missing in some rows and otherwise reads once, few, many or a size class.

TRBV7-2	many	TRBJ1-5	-	TGTGCCAGCAGCTCCCAGGGATCGAGCAATCAGCCCCAGCATTTT	CASSSQGSSNQPQHF
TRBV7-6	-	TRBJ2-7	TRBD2	TGTGCCAGCAGCGCCCAAGGGACTAGCGGGAGCTCCTACGAGCAGTACTTC	CASSAQGTSGSSYEQYF
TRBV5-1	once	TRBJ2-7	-	-	CASSVGQGAYEQHF
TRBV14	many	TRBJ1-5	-	TGTGCCAGCAGCCAAGATCGGTTTCAGCCCCAGCATTTT	CASSQDRFQPQHF
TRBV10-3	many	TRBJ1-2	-	TGTGCCACCAGCTCACTCCCACTATACTATGGCTACACCTTC	CATSSLPLYYGYTF
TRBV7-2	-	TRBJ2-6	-	TGTGCCAGCAGCTTAGATTTGGGACGCGTCCTGACTTTC	CASSLDLGRVLTF
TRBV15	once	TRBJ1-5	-	TGTGCCACCAGCAGAGGAAGGGGCATTCAGCCCCAGCATTTT	CATSRGRGIQPQHF
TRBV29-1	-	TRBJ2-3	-	TGCAGCGTTGATGGCGGTTCTAGCACAGATACGCAGTATTTT	CSVDGGSSTDTQYF
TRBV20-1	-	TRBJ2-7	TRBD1	TGCAGTGCTAGTTCCGGGACAGGGGGCCTCGAGCAGTACTTC	CSASSGTGGLEQYF
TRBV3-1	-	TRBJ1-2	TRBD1	TGTGCCAGCAGCCCCCCGACAGGGCCCTACACCTTC	CASSPPTGPYTF
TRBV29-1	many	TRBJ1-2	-	TGCAGCGGTACCGGAGAAAACTATGGCTACACCTTC	CSGTGENYGYTF
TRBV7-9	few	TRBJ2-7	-	TGTGCCAGCAGCTTAAGTCTAGCGAATGGCGAGCAGTACTTC	CASSLSLANGEQYF
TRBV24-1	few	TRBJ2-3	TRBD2	TGTGCCACCAGTGCTCCGGGGGGATTGATGGATACGCAGTATTTT	CATSAPGGLMDTQYF
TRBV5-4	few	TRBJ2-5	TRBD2	TGTGCCAGCAGCTTTCCTGGCGGGAGACAAGAGACCCAGTACTTC	CASSFPGGRQETQYF
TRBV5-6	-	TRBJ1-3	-	TGTGCCAGCAGCTCCGGGGACATTGAAATTAACACCATATATTTT	CASSSGDIEINTIYF
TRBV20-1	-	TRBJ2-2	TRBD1	TGCAGTGCTAGAAAGACAGGGGGCTTCGGGGAGCTGTTTTTT	CSARKTGGFGELFF
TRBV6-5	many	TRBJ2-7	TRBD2	TGTGCCAGCAGTTACTCGAATCGGGGGGACTACGAGCAGTACTTC	CASSYSNRGDYEQYF
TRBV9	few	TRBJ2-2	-	TGTGCCAGCACACCCGGGATCTTGAACACCGGGGAGCTGTTTTTT	CASTPGILNTGELFF
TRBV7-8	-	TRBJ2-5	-	TGTGCCAGCAGCCCTTCCCCGAAGGACCAAGAGACCCAGTACTTC	CASSPSPKDQETQYF
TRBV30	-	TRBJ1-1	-	TGTGCCTGGAGAAGGGGGTTTAACACTGAAGCTTTCTTT	CAWRRGFNTEAFF
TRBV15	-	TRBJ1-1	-	TGTGCCACCAGCAGAGATCCCAGGGTGGACACTGAAGCTTTCTTT	CATSRDPRVDTEAFF
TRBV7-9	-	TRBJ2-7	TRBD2	TGTGCCAGCAGCGCATCTAGCGGTTTCTCCTACGAGCAGTACTTC	CASSASSGFSYEQYF
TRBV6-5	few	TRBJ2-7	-	TGTGCCAGCAGTAATCCGGGACACCTTTACGAGCAGTACTTC	CASSNPGHLYEQYF
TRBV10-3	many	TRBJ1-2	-	TGTGCCATCAGTGAGTCTCCAGAAAACTATGGCTACACCTTC	CAISESPENYGYTF
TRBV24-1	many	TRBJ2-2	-	TGTGCCACCAGTGATTTGCCTCCGCGGGGTGCCGGGGAGCTGTTTTTT	CATSDLPPRGAGELFF
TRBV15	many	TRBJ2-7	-	TGTGCCACCAGCAGAGATAGAGACGGCATCTACGAGCAGTACTTC	CATSRDRDGIYEQYF
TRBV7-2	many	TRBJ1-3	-	TGTGCCAGCAGCTTAGGTGGGGGACCGGGAAACACCATATATTTT	CASSLGGGPGNTIYF
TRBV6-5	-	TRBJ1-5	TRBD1	TGTGCCAGCAGTCAATTGGCGAGGGGGCGCGATCAGCCCCAGCATTTT	CASSQLARGRDQPQHF
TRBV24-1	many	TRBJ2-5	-	TGTGCCACCAGTGACCGCGAGGCCCAAGAGACCCAGTACTTC	CATSDREAQETQYF
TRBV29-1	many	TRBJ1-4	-	TGCAGCGTTGCAAGGGGTTATAATGAAAAACTGTTTTTT	CSVARGYNEKLFF
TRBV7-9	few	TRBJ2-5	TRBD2	TGTGCCAGCAGCCCGTGGACTAGTCCTCTGGAGACCCAGTACTTC	CASSPWTSPLETQYF
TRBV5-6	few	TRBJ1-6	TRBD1	TGTGCCAGCAGCTTTCTAGGGACAGGTCGTTCTTCACCCCTCCACTTT	CASSFLGTGRSSPLHF
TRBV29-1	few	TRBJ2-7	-	TGCAGCGTGGCAAGGGGTACAGGGAACGAGCAGTACTTC	CSVARGTGNEQYF
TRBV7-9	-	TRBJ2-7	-	TGTGCCAGCAGCCCCGGCGGATCGGGGGAGTACGAGCAGTACTTC	CASSPGGSGEYEQYF
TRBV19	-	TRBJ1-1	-	TGTGCCAGTAGGCTAACAGGGAACACTGAAGCTTTCTTT	CASRLTGNTEAFF
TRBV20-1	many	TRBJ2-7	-	TGCAGTGCTGACCCCCCCGCAGGTGGCTACGAGCAGTACTTC	CSADPPAGGYEQYF
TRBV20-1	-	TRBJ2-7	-	TGCAGTGCTAGTGGCTTGGGTGGATTTCTTTCCTACGAGCAGTACTTC	CSASGLGGFLSYEQYF
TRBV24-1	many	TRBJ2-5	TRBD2	TGTGCCACCAGTGATAGTAGCGGGGGTCGGGAGACCCAGTACTTC	CATSDSSGGRETQYF
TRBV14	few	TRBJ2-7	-	TGTGCCAGCAGCCAAGATTCTAGCCTCAACTCCTACGAGCAGTACTTC	CASSQDSSLNSYEQYF
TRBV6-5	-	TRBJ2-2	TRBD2	TGTGCCAGCAGTCGTAGCGGGGGGCGGGGCACCGGGGAGCTGTTTTTT	CASSRSGGRGTGELFF
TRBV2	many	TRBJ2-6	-	TGTGCCAAGCAAGAGTTCTCTGGGGCCAACGTCCTGACTTTC	CAKQEFSGANVLTF
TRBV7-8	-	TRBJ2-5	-	TGTGCCAGCAGCTTATACAGGGGAGGGATAGAGACCCAGTACTTC	CASSLYRGGIETQYF
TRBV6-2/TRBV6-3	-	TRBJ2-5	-	TGTGCCAGCACCAATAATTGGGAGACCCAGTACTTC	CASTNNWETQYF
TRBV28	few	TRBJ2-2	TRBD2	TGTGCCAGCAAAAACAGGACTAGCGGGAGGACCGGGGAGCTGTTTTTT	CASKNRTSGRTGELFF
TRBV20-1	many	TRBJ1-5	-	TGCAGTGCTGGGTACAGGGACTCCAATCAGCCCCAGCATTTT	CSAGYRDSNQPQHF
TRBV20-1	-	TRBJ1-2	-	TGCAGTGCTAGAGCCCGGGGCTACACCTTC	CSARARGYTF
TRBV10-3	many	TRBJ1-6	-	TGTGCCATCCGGACCGAGTATAATTCACCCCTCCACTTT	CAIRTEYNSPLHF
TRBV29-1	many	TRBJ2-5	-	TGCAGCGTTGATTGGTTTAAATTCCAAGAGACCCAGTACTTC	CSVDWFKFQETQYF